This TCR beta chain was sequenced for a study of sequential checkpoint blockade in melanoma (dated by TCRdb to about 2019). About the investigation overall: Using 1:1 randomization, the trial assigned patients either to first-line nivolumab followed by ipilimumab (arm A) or to ipilimumab followed by nivolumab (arm B). Maintenance nivolumab came after each of the two trial sequences. Study-wide findings and limitations: The model for predicting response that combines TCR metrics with mutation burden needs to be validated in larger, independent patient cohorts.

This clone has just one count. Its antigen is still unknown. Per-base quality was not reported, and no clone a single base away is much larger than it. TCRbeta CDR3 regions were immunosequenced from genomic DNA with the immunoSEQ Assay. Prior to high-throughput sequencing, genomic DNA was amplified by bias-controlled multiplex PCR. Processing in the source paper ran as follows. To quantify the absolute abundance of each unique TCRbeta CDR3 region, the sequences were collapsed and filtered. Clonality, defined as 1 minus Pielou's evenness, was calculated using productive rearrangements only. A previously published method was used to identify clones whose frequencies were significantly greater in on-treatment samples than in baseline samples. TCRdb re-hosts the immuneACCESS table, in-frame sequences only. Its copies lack some clones; in the studies checked, an unresolved V gene accounts for under half of them, and the cause for the rest is not known. V and J calls and clone size come straight from that table; D and trimming were deduced from the DNA. The sample table contains fewer than 35,000 clones; only one count was recorded for 60% to 80% of them. The ten largest account for more than 20% of the sample.

V and J are truncated by 3 bases and 8 bases respectively, leaving an intervening sequence of 8 bases. CDR1 and CDR2 are read off the germline V gene (reference sequence) as MNHEY and SMNVEV. From cysteine to phenylalanine, the CDR3 is 11 amino acids long. Only CDR3 DNA is held: 33 bases, read in frame from base 1. This specimen's treatment or condition label, interpreted: randomized to nivolumab then ipilimumab (arm A) or the reverse (arm B). None of the trial patients had been given prior DNA-damaging chemotherapy. Thawed PBMCs were sorted on a FACS Aria II flow cytometer to isolate live CD3+CD8+ cells negative for CD19 and CD56. Samples were obtained from patients with melanoma enrolled in CheckMate 064, a randomized, open-label phase II trial of sequential checkpoint blockade. Peripheral blood mononuclear cells were collected by leukapheresis, purified using Ficoll-Paque, and frozen in human serum containing roughly 9.4% DMSO. Immediately after sorting, the purity of sorted blood CD3+CD8+ cells was verified to be >98%, after which DNA was extracted.

Sequenced material: CD8+ T cells sorted from blood (inferred from file names), taken from a patient given nivolumab and ipilimumab in sequence. The chain uses TRBV27 and TRBJ2-7; the D gene cannot be named for sure. This TCR was recovered from a human donor with melanoma. The CDR3 region reads CASSFGTKQYF. The bases read TGTGCCAGCAGTTTCGGTACTAAGCAGTACTTC.